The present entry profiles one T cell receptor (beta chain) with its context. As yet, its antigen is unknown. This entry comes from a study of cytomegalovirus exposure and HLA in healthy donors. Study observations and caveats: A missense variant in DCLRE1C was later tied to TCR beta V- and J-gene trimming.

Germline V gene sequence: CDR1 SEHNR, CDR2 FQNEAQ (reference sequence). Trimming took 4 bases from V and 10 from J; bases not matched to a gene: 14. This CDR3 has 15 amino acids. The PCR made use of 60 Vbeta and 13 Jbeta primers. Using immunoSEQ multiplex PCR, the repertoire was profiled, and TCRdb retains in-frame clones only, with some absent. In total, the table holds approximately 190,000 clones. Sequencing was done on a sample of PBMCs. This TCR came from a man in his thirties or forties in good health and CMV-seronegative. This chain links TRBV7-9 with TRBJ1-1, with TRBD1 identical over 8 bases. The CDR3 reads CASSSQPQGAGVAFF. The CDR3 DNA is TGTGCCAGCAGCTCACAACCTCAGGGGGCAGGGGTAGCTTTCTTT.